The TCR beta chain under discussion was sequenced for a study of CD8 T cells in ankylosing spondylitis. Findings and limits, study-wide: Ankylosing spondylitis blood appeared to carry a characteristic TCR beta motif of roughly eight highly homologous variants. There was reportedly significant enrichment of clones that were disease-linked in matched ankylosing spondylitis synovial fluid.

Researchers built TCR beta libraries using quantitative 5'-RACE with molecular barcodes. TCRdb passed the 5' RACE reads through MiXCR, listing each CDR3 protein once. Of 84,000 or so distinct CDR3 sequences listed, about 27% are singletons. V was cut by 3 bases and J by 5 bases, with 16 bases left in between. The CDR3 has 15 residues. The sample holds a few counts of this clonotype. Its antigen remains unidentified. Sequences were obtained from blood, either unsorted or a sorted T cell fraction (not recorded which). The origin of this receptor is a male donor with ankylosing spondylitis or in good health (not recorded which). The chain recombines TRBV12-3 or TRBV12-4 with TRBJ1-2; D is ambiguous. CDR3 amino acids: CASSLSQAALYGYTF. The DNA for the CDR3 is TGTGCCAGCAGTTTGTCTCAGGCAGCCCTTTATGGCTACACCTTC.